This passage covers 30 T cell receptor beta chains from one sample sequenced in a study of T cells in Graves' hyperthyroidism and ophthalmopathy. From RNA transcripts, TCR beta CDR3 regions were amplified. The HTBI primer set was used in a first-round RT-PCR of the TCR CDR3. Using its own MiXCR run on the multiplex PCR reads, TCRdb lists one record per CDR3 protein. This table holds a few hundred thousand distinct CDR3 sequences, about 16% found once. Source material: blood. These receptors were taken from a woman aged 35 to 49 with Graves' ophthalmopathy.

The chain has TRBV18 and TRBJ2-3, with 10 bases identical to TRBD1. The trim removed 3 bases at V and 4 bases at J, leaving 10 bases unmatched. The CDR3 contains 17 residues. Germline-derived CDR1 and CDR2 are KGHSH and LQKENI. Written as DNA, the CDR3 is TGTGCCAGCTCACCGATAGGGGACAGGGGTTTTGCAGATACGCAGTATTTT. This gives the protein CASSPIGDRGFADTQYF.

This clonotype has at least ten counts. The chain uses TRBV30 and TRBJ1-1; D not resolved. There are 13 residues in the CDR3. Germline CDR1 GTSNPN, CDR2 SVGIG (reference sequence). The V gene lost 5 bases and the J gene lost 5 bases, with 15 bases spanning the gap. The CDR3 spells CAWAELSNTEAFF. CDR3 DNA: TGTGCCTGGGCGGAACTTTCGAATACTGAAGCTTTCTTT.

This clonotype turned up a few times. This chain uses TRBV4-1 with TRBJ2-1; D possibly uses TRBD1 or TRBD2 (5 bases each). Deletions cut 4 bases from V and 6 bases from J, with 16 bases between. The CDR3 sequence is 15 residues long. The germline CDR1 and CDR2 sequences are MGHRA and YSYEKL. The DNA for the CDR3 is TGCGCCAGCAGCCTCATCGAGGGACGGGTCAATGAGCAGTTCTTC. Translating it yields CASSLIEGRVNEQFF.

V usage is TRBV6-1 and J usage is TRBJ1-1; 9 nucleotides line up with TRBD1. Germline V gene sequence: CDR1 MNHNS, CDR2 SASEGT. The CDR3 spans 15 residues. J gave up 5 bases and V 6 bases, and 10 bases lay outside the gene matches. The DNA for the CDR3 is TGTGCCAGCAGCCCACCTGGACAGGGGCTAACTGAAGCTTTCTTT. Encoded protein: CASSPPGQGLTEAFF.

V is TRBV6-6 and J is TRBJ1-1; a possible D gene is TRBD1 (6 bases). The CDR3 has 13 amino acids. Germline values: CDR1 MNHNY, CDR2 SVGAGI (reference sequence). V gave up 2 bases and J gave up 8 bases, with 12 bases separating them. The CDR3 region has the DNA TGTGCCAGCAGTTACCCAGGGGCCAAGGAAGCTTTCTTT. It yields the protein CASSYPGAKEAFF.

This clonotype was detected many times. J is TRBJ2-3 and V is TRBV12-3 or TRBV12-4; no clear D gene. The CDR3 contains 14 residues. The ends were cut back, 6 bases at V and 0 bases at J, with 10 bases in the middle. The CDR3 nucleotides are TGTGCCAGCAGACCGCTAGGGAGCACAGATACGCAGTATTTT. Translated, it gives CASRPLGSTDTQYF.

This clonotype has a count of ten or more. The chain employs TRBV28 and TRBJ1-1; a weak D match, TRBD1 (5 bases). The ends were cut back, 8 bases at V and 0 bases at J, with 16 bases in the middle. The CDR3 length is 15 residues. Looked up from germline, CDR1 is MDHEN and CDR2 is SYDVKM. The CDR3 bases are TGTGCCAGCGGGAGTTTCGGGGGATTGAACACTGAAGCTTTCTTT. Its translation is CASGSFGGLNTEAFF.

This chain connects TRBV30 to TRBJ2-2; weak D call: TRBD2 (5 bases). V lost 0 bases to trimming and J lost 11 bases, with 16 bases between them. The V gene's germline CDR1 is GTSNPN and CDR2 SVGIG (reference sequence). CDR3 length: 14 residues. CDR3 nucleotide sequence: TGTGCCTGGAGTGTCTGGACTGACGCCCGTGAGCTGTTTTTT. Protein sequence: CAWSVWTDARELFF.

The CDR3 here is CASSQARGLVSDEQFF. For the CDR3, the DNA is TGTGCCAGCAGCCAGGCGAGGGGCTTAGTTTCCGATGAGCAGTTCTTC. The J gene is TRBJ2-1, the V gene TRBV3-1; either TRBD1 or TRBD2 may fit D (5 bases each). This CDR3 spans 16 amino acids. The ends were cut back, 3 bases at V and 8 bases at J, with 20 bases in the middle. CDR1 and CDR2 from the germline V gene are LGHDT and YNNKEL (reference sequence).

This clonotype was observed a handful of times. This chain connects TRBV6-1 to TRBJ1-2; D is ambiguous. V was shortened by 0 bases and J by 7 bases, with 18 bases between the two germline ends. There are 16 residues in the CDR3. CDR1 MNHNS and CDR2 SASEGT come from the germline V gene. CDR3 nucleotide sequence: TGTGCCAGCAGTGAAGCGAGGGAGGGCGGGCGGCGTGGCTACACCTTC. This encodes CASSEAREGGRRGYTF.

For this clonotype: A read error may be the cause here, since a much bigger clone is one base away. The CDR3 sequence is CASSLDGMTNGKLFF. The CDR3 nucleotides are TGCGCCAGCAGCTTGGACGGGATGACTAATGGAAAACTGTTTTTT. This chain connects TRBV5-1 to TRBJ1-4; D is unclear. This CDR3 has 15 amino acids. In germline, CDR1 is SGHRS, CDR2 YFSETQ.

This clonotype was counted ten times or more. V is TRBV6-1 and J is TRBJ2-3; D is perhaps TRBD2 (5 bases). CDR3 size: 15 residues. Germline lookup yields CDR1 MNHNS and CDR2 SASEGT. Trimming pared 5 bases from V and 2 bases from J, leaving 14 bases between. CDR3 DNA sequence: TGTGCCAGCAGTTCCGACCCCCGGGACACAGATACGCAGTATTTT. It encodes CASSSDPRDTDTQYF.

This clonotype was found many times. The chain combines TRBV20-1 with TRBJ2-1; 9 bases align to TRBD2. CDR3 length: 15 amino acids. The junction had 10 bases not matched to a gene; V was cut back by 6 bases and J by 4 bases. Germline V CDR1 and CDR2: DFQATT, SNEGSKA (reference sequence). CDR3 nucleotide sequence: TGCAGTGCGGAATCTCTAGCGGGGACATACAATGAGCAGTTCTTC. Translating it yields CSAESLAGTYNEQFF.

This clonotype was picked up many times. The chain employs TRBV5-1 and TRBJ1-1; no definite D call. Germline V CDR1 and CDR2: SGHRS, YFSETQ. CDR3 length: 15 residues. The V gene lost 0 bases and the J gene lost 5 bases, with 14 bases spanning the gap. The CDR3, as DNA: TGCGCCAGCAGCTTGGATGTCAGGACGAAGACTGAAGCTTTCTTT. Its protein product is CASSLDVRTKTEAFF.

This clonotype was seen at least ten times. The gene calls are TRBV11-2 and TRBJ2-7; D ambiguous. The ends were cut back, 3 bases at V and 4 bases at J, with 10 bases in the middle. This CDR3 spans 13 amino acids. Germline CDR1 is SGHAT and CDR2 is FQNNGV. The CDR3 DNA reads TGTGCCAGCAGCTTTACGGCCTATTACGAGCAGTACTTC. Its translation: CASSFTAYYEQYF.

This clonotype was seen just once. The rearrangement joins TRBV6-1 to TRBJ2-1; either TRBD1 or TRBD2 may supply D (5 bases each). The CDR3 runs 14 residues. The V gene's germline CDR1 is MNHNS and CDR2 SASEGT. Trimming cost V 7 bases and J 0 bases, with 10 bases left between them. The CDR3 coding sequence is TGTGCCAGCACCGGGGCTCACTCCTACAATGAGCAGTTCTTC. Translated, it gives CASTGAHSYNEQFF.

This chain connects TRBV5-4 to TRBJ1-1, with D tentatively TRBD1 (5 bases). V was pared by 1 base and J by 5 bases, with 9 bases between. From germline, CDR1 is SGHNT and CDR2 YYREEE (reference sequence). The CDR3 runs to 13 residues. This CDR3 is CASSLQGPTEAFF. The CDR3 coding sequence is TGTGCCAGCAGCTTGCAGGGTCCGACTGAAGCTTTCTTT. Full variable domain (outside the CDR3, taken from reference TRBV5-4 and TRBJ1-1): ETGVTQSPTHLIKTRGQQVTLRCSSQSGHNTVSWYQQALGQGPQFIFQYYREEENGRGNFPPRFSGLQFPNYSSELNVNALELDDSALYLCASSLQGPTEAFFGQGTRLTVV.

The V call is TRBV28, the J call TRBJ2-3, with no clear D. This CDR3 spans 12 amino acids. Trimming left V 4 bases short and J 10 bases short, with 12 bases between. Germline values: CDR1 MDHEN, CDR2 SYDVKM. DNA of the CDR3: TGTGCCAGCAGTTCCCCCCCCGGACCGCAGTATTTT. This gives the protein CASSSPPGPQYF.

This clonotype showed up just a few times. The gene calls are TRBV7-2 and TRBJ2-1; 7 bases are shared with TRBD1. Germline V gene lookup returns CDR1 SGHTA and CDR2 FQGNSA. The CDR3 is made up of 15 amino acids. V shed 8 bases, J shed 2 bases, and the junction held 9 bases outside the gene matches. DNA for the CDR3: TGTGCCAGCCCGAGCCAACAGGGGACCTACAATGAGCAGTTCTTC. It codes for CASPSQQGTYNEQFF.

J is TRBJ1-5 and V is TRBV12-5; D is ambiguous. The CDR3 is made up of 16 amino acids. Germline-derived CDR1 and CDR2 are LGHNT and FRNRAP. V was clipped by 3 bases and J by 5 bases, with 17 bases between them. CDR3 sequence (DNA): TGTGCTAGTGGTTTCCACACCGGGATATTGGATCAGCCCCAGCATTTT. This sequence encodes CASGFHTGILDQPQHF. Variable domain in full (rest from reference TRBV12-5 and TRBJ1-5): DARVTQTPRHKVTEMGQEVTMRCQPILGHNTVFWYRQTMMQGLELLAYFRNRAPLDDSGMPKDRFSAEMPDATLATLKIQPSEPRDSAVYFCASGFHTGILDQPQHFGDGTRLSIL.

This clonotype was detected many times. V and J are TRBV7-2 and TRBJ2-5; tentative D call: TRBD2 (6 bases). V was pared by 1 base and J by 2 bases, with 8 bases between. Germline-derived CDR1 and CDR2 are SGHTA and FQGNSA. This CDR3 contains 14 residues. The CDR3 is CASSLVAAQETQYF. As DNA, the CDR3 is TGTGCCAGCAGCTTAGTAGCGGCGCAAGAGACCCAGTACTTC.

This clonotype was detected ten times or more. This chain links TRBV2 with TRBJ2-7, with 10 bases fitting TRBD1. CDR1 and CDR2 from the germline V gene are SNHLY and FYNNEI. V gave up 6 bases and J gave up 3 bases; unmatched junction bases: 8. The CDR3 totals 15 residues. CDR3 residues: CASRAPGQGIYEQYF. CDR3 nucleotides: TGTGCCAGCAGAGCCCCGGGACAGGGGATCTACGAGCAGTACTTC.

This clonotype has at least ten counts. This chain uses TRBV12-3 or TRBV12-4 with TRBJ2-2; TRBD2 matches at 10 bases. The length of the CDR3 is 18 residues. With 0 bases clipped from V and 6 bases from J, the junction kept 10 bases outside the gene matches. The CDR3: CASSLAKLGLAGAGELFF. The CDR3 coding sequence is TGTGCCAGCAGTTTAGCTAAGCTAGGGCTAGCGGGAGCCGGGGAGCTGTTTTTT.

The V gene is TRBV27, the J gene TRBJ2-5; weak D call: TRBD1 (6 bases). Germline loops: CDR1 MNHEY, CDR2 SMNVEV (reference sequence). Trimming stripped 6 bases from V and 2 bases from J, with 16 bases between. The CDR3 is made up of 15 amino acids. CDR3 sequence: CASRFHGGSQETQYF. In DNA form, the CDR3 reads TGTGCCAGCAGATTCCATGGGGGCTCACAAGAGACCCAGTACTTC.

The chain is built from TRBV15 and TRBJ1-4; D not certain. Germline V CDR1 and CDR2: LNHNV, YYDKDF (reference sequence). The CDR3 length is 11 residues. V gave up 4 bases and J gave up 7 bases, with 4 bases separating them. The chain's CDR3 is CATSTGEKLFF. Here the CDR3 DNA reads TGTGCCACCAGCACCGGTGAAAAACTGTTTTTT.

The chain employs TRBV7-2 and TRBJ2-2; 10 bases are a match to TRBD1. Germline loops: CDR1 SGHTA, CDR2 FQGNSA. This CDR3 is built from 16 residues. With V trimmed by 4 bases and J by 1 base, 3 bases remained unmatched. The CDR3 DNA sequence: TGTGCCAGCAGCTCCCGGACAGGGGGGAACACCGGGGAGCTGTTTTTT. This sequence encodes CASSSRTGGNTGELFF.

This clonotype was detected ten times or more. V is TRBV28 and J is TRBJ1-3; a weak D match, TRBD1 (5 bases). The germline gives CDR1 MDHEN, CDR2 SYDVKM. The ends were cut back, 5 bases at V and 3 bases at J, with 17 bases in the middle. The CDR3 is 16 residues long. The CDR3 DNA sequence: TGTGCCAGCAGTCCCTCCAGGGCGTCCGTTGGAAACACCATATATTTT. Its translation: CASSPSRASVGNTIYF.

This clonotype was found many times. The chain carries TRBV29-1 and TRBJ2-7; 14 positions match TRBD2. The CDR3 totals 14 residues. Germline loops: CDR1 SQVTM, CDR2 ANQGSEA. Germline trimming cut 6 bases from V and 6 bases from J; bases unmatched to any gene: 7. The CDR3 loop reads CSVGLAGAAPEQYF. CDR3 sequence (DNA): TGCAGCGTGGGACTAGCGGGAGCCGCTCCCGAGCAGTACTTC.

The chain joins TRBV4-1 to TRBJ2-5, with no clear D. This CDR3 region has 12 residues. With 2 bases removed from V and 5 bases from J, the gap between germline ends came to 6 bases. Germline CDR1 is MGHRA and CDR2 is YSYEKL. The DNA for the CDR3 is TGCGCCAGCAGCCAAACCCCGGAGACCCAGTACTTC. It encodes CASSQTPETQYF.

This clonotype occurred many times. V usage is TRBV12-3 or TRBV12-4 and J usage is TRBJ2-5; D is unresolved. V was pared by 7 bases and J by 5 bases, with 17 bases between. The CDR3 runs to 14 residues. The CDR3 sequence is CASTPARGWETQYF. In DNA form, the CDR3 reads TGTGCCAGCACCCCCGCGCGCGGATGGGAGACCCAGTACTTC.